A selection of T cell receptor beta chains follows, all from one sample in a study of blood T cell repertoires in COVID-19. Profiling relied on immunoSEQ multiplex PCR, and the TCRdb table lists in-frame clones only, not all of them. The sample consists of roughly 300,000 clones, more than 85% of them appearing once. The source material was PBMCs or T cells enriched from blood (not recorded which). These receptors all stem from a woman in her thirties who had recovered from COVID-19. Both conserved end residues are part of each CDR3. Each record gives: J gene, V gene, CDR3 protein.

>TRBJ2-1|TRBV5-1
CASSLEPTGYSYNEQFF
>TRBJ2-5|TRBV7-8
CAGSTGSETQYF
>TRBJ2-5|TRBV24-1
CATSDPDGKGQETQYF
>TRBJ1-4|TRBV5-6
CASSLQGREKLFF
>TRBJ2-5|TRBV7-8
CASSLARGSGGEIQYF
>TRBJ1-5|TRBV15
CATSSRDRVQPQHF
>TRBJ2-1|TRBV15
CATSGLTSGAYNEQFF
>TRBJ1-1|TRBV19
CASSMYAGGISSTEAFF
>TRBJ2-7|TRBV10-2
CASSGTGNYEQYF
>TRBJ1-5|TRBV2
CASSDVILSNQPQHF
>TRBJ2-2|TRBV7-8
CASSDRKPSAGNTGELFF
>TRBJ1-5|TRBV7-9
CASSLAEFQPQHF
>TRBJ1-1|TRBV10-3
CAISAMTVNTEAFF
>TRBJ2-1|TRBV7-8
CASSLPLRGRVEQFF
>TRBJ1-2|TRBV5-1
CASSPSQGPYGYTF
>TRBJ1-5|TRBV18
CASSPDSYSNQPQHF
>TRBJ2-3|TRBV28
CASSTPGLPLDPDTQYF
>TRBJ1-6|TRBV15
CATSRERGSPLHF
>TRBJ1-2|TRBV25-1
CASGEGGLEEGGYTF
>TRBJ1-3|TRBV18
CASSPGGAIDTIYF
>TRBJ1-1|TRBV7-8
CASSLAAGGSTEAFF
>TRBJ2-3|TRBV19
CASSHIDTQYF
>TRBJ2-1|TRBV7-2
CASSRPAGALEEQFF
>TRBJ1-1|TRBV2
CASRHRQGNEAFF
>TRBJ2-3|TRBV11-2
CASSLVLDVGQGFTDTQYF
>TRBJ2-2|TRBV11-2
CASSPQGAGELFF
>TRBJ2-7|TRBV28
CASSFKGARAYEQYF
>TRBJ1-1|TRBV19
CASSPGDRLNTEAFF
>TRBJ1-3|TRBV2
CASSLGQARNTIYF
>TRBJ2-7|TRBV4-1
CASSQVLRTGYEQYF
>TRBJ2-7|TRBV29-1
CSVDTGGSSYEQYF
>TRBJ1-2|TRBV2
CASSGGTANYGYTF
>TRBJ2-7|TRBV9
CASSVAIGAPYEQYF
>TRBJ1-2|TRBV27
CASGTGQTSYGYTF
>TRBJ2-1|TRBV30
CAWSVLGQGYNEQFF
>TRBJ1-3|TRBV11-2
CASSLGEPGNTIYF